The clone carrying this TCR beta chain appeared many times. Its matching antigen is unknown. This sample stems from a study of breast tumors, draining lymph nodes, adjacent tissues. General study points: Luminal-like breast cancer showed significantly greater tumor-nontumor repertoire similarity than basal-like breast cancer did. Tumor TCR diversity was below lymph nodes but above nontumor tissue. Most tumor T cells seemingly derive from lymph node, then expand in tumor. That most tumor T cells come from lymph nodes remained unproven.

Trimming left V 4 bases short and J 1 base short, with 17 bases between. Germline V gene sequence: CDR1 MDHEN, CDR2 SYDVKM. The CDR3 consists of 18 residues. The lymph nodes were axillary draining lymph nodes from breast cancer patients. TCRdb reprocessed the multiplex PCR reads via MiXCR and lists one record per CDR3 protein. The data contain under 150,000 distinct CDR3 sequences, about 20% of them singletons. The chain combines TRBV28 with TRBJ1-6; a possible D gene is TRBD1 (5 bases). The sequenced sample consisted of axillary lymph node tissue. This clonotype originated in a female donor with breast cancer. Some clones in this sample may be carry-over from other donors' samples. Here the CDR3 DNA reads TGTGCCAGCAGTTCCGGGGGTCGGGGGGGATCCTATAATTCACCCCTCCACTTT. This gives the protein CASSSGGRGGSYNSPLHF.